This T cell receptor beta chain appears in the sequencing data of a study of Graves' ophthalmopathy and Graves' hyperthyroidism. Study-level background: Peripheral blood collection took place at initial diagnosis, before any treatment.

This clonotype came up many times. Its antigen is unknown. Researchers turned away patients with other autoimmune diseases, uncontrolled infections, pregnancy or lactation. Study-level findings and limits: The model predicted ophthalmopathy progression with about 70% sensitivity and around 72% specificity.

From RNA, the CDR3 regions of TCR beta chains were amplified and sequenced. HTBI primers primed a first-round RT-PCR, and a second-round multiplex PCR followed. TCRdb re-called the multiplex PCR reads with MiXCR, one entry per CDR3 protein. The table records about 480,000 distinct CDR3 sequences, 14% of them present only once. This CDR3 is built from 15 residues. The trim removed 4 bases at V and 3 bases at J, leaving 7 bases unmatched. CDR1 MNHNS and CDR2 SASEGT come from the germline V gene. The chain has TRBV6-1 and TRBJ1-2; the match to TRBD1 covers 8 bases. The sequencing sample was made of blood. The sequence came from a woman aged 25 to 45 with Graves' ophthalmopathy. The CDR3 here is CASSAARGLDYGYTF. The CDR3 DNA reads TGTGCCAGCAGTGCCGCCAGGGGGCTAGACTATGGCTACACCTTC.